One and the same sample provided the 29 T cell receptor beta chains below, sequenced in a study of blood T cell repertoires in COVID-19. Measured with immunoSEQ multiplex PCR; TCRdb has only the in-frame clones, and not every one. This sample has about 180,000 clones, with approximately 88% found just once. The sample consisted of peripheral blood. Receptors were obtained from a woman aged 30 to 39 with acute or convalescent COVID-19.

V is TRBV7-9 and J is TRBJ2-1; 9 bases match TRBD1. Germline CDR1 and CDR2: SEHNR and FQNEAQ (reference sequence). With 5 bases clipped from V and 4 bases from J, the junction kept 6 bases outside the gene matches. The CDR3 has 15 residues. The CDR3 reads CASSLGQGSYNEQFF. The CDR3 DNA sequence: TGTGCCAGCAGCCTGGGACAGGGTAGTTACAATGAGCAGTTCTTC.

The rearrangement uses TRBV5-1 and TRBJ1-2; possibly TRBD1 for D (5 bases). Trimming shortened V by 3 bases and J by 4 bases, and 19 bases separated the two germline ends. The CDR3 covers 16 residues. Germline loops: CDR1 SGHRS, CDR2 YFSETQ. The CDR3 DNA reads TGCGCCAGCAGCTCCACCCTGGGGGGACCTAGCTATGGCTACACCTTC. Its protein product is CASSSTLGGPSYGYTF. Full variable domain (remainder filled in from reference TRBV5-1 and TRBJ1-2): KAGVTQTPRYLIKTRGQQVTLSCSPISGHRSVSWYQQTPGQGLQFLFEYFSETQRNKGNFPGRFSGRQFSNSRSEMNVSTLELGDSALYLCASSSTLGGPSYGYTFGSGTRLTVV.

This clone was seen just once. J is TRBJ2-2 and V is TRBV30, with D tentatively TRBD2 (6 bases). Germline V CDR1 and CDR2: GTSNPN, SVGIG (reference sequence). The CDR3 sequence is 14 residues long. The V and J ends lost 5 bases and 7 bases respectively, with 17 bases between them. The CDR3 DNA is TGTGCCTGGTCCTCCGGGACTTGGGGCGGGGAGCTGTTTTTT. Translating gives CAWSSGTWGGELFF.

CDR3 sequence reads: CASQRTKGAYEVQFF. CDR3 coding DNA: TGTGCCAGTCAACGGACTAAAGGGGCTTACGAGGTGCAGTTCTTC. This chain links TRBV5-6 with TRBJ2-1; maybe TRBD2 (6 bases). This CDR3 is 15 amino acids long. The germline CDR1 and CDR2 sequences are SGHDT and YYEEEE. Trimming left V 8 bases short and J 12 bases short, with 27 bases between.

The CDR3, as DNA: TGCGCCAGCAGCTTGGCCCCAAACACCAACACTGAAGCTTTCTTT. Its translation is CASSLAPNTNTEAFF. This chain joins TRBV5-1 and TRBJ1-1; D is unclear. Germline CDR1 and CDR2: SGHRS and YFSETQ. This CDR3 region has 15 residues. V gave up 0 bases and J gave up 2 bases, with 11 bases separating them.

The chain carries TRBV27 and TRBJ1-5; D call uncertain. V was pared by 9 bases and J by 1 base, with 10 bases between. CDR1 is MNHEY, CDR2 SMNVEV, per germline (reference sequence). The CDR3 length is 13 residues. The CDR3 protein is CARTIWSNQPQHF. For the CDR3, the DNA is TGTGCCAGGACAATTTGGAGCAATCAGCCCCAGCATTTT.

This clone was counted only a few times. This chain links TRBV6-5 with TRBJ1-3; 8 bases are a match to TRBD1. CDR1 is MNHEY, CDR2 SVGAGI, per germline. The V and J ends lost 8 bases and 8 bases, in that order; junction bases with no gene match: 8. The CDR3 is 13 amino acids. The CDR3 DNA reads as TGTGCCAGCTCCCCAGGGGGCGCGGACACCATATATTTT. As protein: CASSPGGADTIYF.

This chain uses TRBV12-3 or TRBV12-4 with TRBJ1-5, with D unresolved. CDR3 length equals 11 residues. Trimming took 7 bases from V and 5 from J, leaving 6 bases between them. CDR3 loop: CASKEDQPQHF. The CDR3 DNA follows: TGTGCCAGCAAGGAGGATCAGCCCCAGCATTTT.

The chain couples TRBV28 to TRBJ2-7; D perhaps matches TRBD2 (7 bases). This CDR3 has 15 amino acids. V was pared by 6 bases and J by 3 bases, with 18 bases between. Germline V gene sequence: CDR1 MDHEN, CDR2 SYDVKM. The CDR3: CASSPRGRAHYEQYF. As DNA, the CDR3 is TGTGCCAGCAGCCCGCGGGGGCGGGCCCACTACGAGCAGTACTTC.

J is TRBJ2-7 and V is TRBV11-2; 7 bases are a match to TRBD2. The V gene's germline CDR1 is SGHAT and CDR2 FQNNGV. The CDR3 runs to 11 residues. J was trimmed by 12 bases and V by 4 bases; bases with no gene match: 6. DNA for the CDR3: TGTGCCAGCAGCTCGAGGGGAGGGTGGTACTTC. This codes for CASSSRGGWYF.

This chain connects TRBV29-1 to TRBJ2-1; 10 positions match TRBD2. The germline V gene has CDR1 SQVTM and CDR2 ANQGSEA. Germline trimming cut 7 bases from V and 3 bases from J; bases unmatched to any gene: 9. This CDR3 has 15 amino acids. The CDR3 region is CSGGGLAELYNEQFF. CDR3 sequence (DNA): TGCAGCGGCGGAGGACTAGCGGAGCTCTACAATGAGCAGTTCTTC.

The genes are TRBV5-5 and TRBJ2-1; 15 nucleotides match TRBD2. The V gene end was trimmed by 4 bases and the J gene end by 14 bases; junction bases not matched to a gene: 10. The CDR3 extends over 15 amino acids. CDR1 is SGHKS and CDR2 is YYEKEE in the germline V gene (reference sequence). The CDR3 sequence is CASSDPGLAGGGEFF. The CDR3 DNA is TGTGCCAGCAGCGATCCGGGACTAGCGGGAGGCGGTGAGTTCTTC. Combining the CDR3 with reference TRBV5-5 and TRBJ2-1 gives the whole variable domain DAGVTQSPTHLIKTRGQQVTLRCSPISGHKSVSWYQQVLGQGPQFIFQYYEKEERGRGNFPDRFSARQFPNYSSELNVNALLLGDSALYLCASSDPGLAGGGEFFGPGTRLTVL.

The J gene is TRBJ1-1, the V gene TRBV11-2; TRBD1 matches 8 bases. This CDR3 contains 14 residues. V lost 1 base to trimming and J lost 4 bases; unmatched junction nucleotides: 2. Germline V gene sequence: CDR1 SGHAT, CDR2 FQNNGV. The CDR3 DNA is TGTGCCAGCAGCTTAGCGACAGGGGCCACTGAAGCTTTCTTT. This gives the protein CASSLATGATEAFF.

The chain employs TRBV3-1 (or the pseudogene TRBV3-2) and TRBJ1-2; 7 bases fit TRBD1. The CDR3 consists of 16 residues. Germline CDR1 and CDR2: LGHDT and YNNKEL (reference sequence). V gave up 0 bases and J gave up 3 bases; unmatched junction bases: 7. In nucleotides, the CDR3 is TGTGCCAGCAGCCAAGATAGGAGGGGGCGAGACTATGGCTACACCTTC. Translation gives CASSQDRRGRDYGYTF.

The chain carries TRBV5-1 and TRBJ2-1; TRBD2 is a possible D gene (6 bases). V gave up 4 bases and J gave up 10 bases, with 18 bases separating them. The CDR3 runs 14 residues. From germline, CDR1 is SGHRS and CDR2 YFSETQ. The CDR3 protein is CASSAGPGGAEQFF. The CDR3 nucleotides are TGCGCCAGCAGCGCGGGACCCGGAGGGGCCGAGCAGTTCTTC.

The V call is TRBV11-3, the J call TRBJ2-7; TRBD1 is a possible D gene (5 bases). The CDR3 loop spans 13 amino acids. Germline CDR1 reads SGHNT; CDR2 reads YENEEA. The germline V and J ends were trimmed by 5 bases and 2 bases, with 10 bases remaining between them. The CDR3, as DNA: TGTGCCAGCAGCATCAGGGCTACCTACGAGCAGTACTTC. Protein product: CASSIRATYEQYF.

The rearrangement uses TRBV27 and TRBJ1-4; TRBD1 is a possible D gene (6 bases). The germline gives CDR1 MNHEY, CDR2 SMNVEV (reference sequence). The ends were cut back, 4 bases at V and 7 bases at J, with 10 bases in the middle. CDR3 length equals 13 residues. This chain's CDR3 is CASSSRGSEKLFF. The CDR3 bases are TGTGCCAGCAGTTCGAGGGGGAGTGAAAAACTGTTTTTT.

V is TRBV19 and J is TRBJ2-2; TRBD2 is a possible D gene (6 bases). CDR3 length: 16 amino acids. With 2 bases removed from V and 1 base from J, the gap between germline ends came to 11 bases. The germline gives CDR1 LNHDA, CDR2 SQIVND (reference sequence). The CDR3 DNA sequence: TGTGCCAGTAGTATATGGGGGACTCAGAACACCGGGGAGCTGTTTTTT. Encoded protein: CASSIWGTQNTGELFF. Supplemented by reference TRBV19 and TRBJ2-2, the full variable domain reads DGGITQSPKYLFRKEGQNVTLSCEQNLNHDAMYWYRQDPGQGLRLIYYSQIVNDFQKGDIAEGYSVSREKKESFPLTVTSAQKNPTAFYLCASSIWGTQNTGELFFGEGSRLTVL.

The chain recombines TRBV6-4 with TRBJ2-1, with 13 bases fitting TRBD2. There are 15 residues in the CDR3. V shed 5 bases, J shed 7 bases, and the junction held 5 bases outside the gene matches. Germline loops: CDR1 MRHNA, CDR2 SNTAGT. The CDR3, as DNA: TGTGCCAGCAGTACCGGACTAGCGGGAGATAATGAGCAGTTCTTC. Encoded protein: CASSTGLAGDNEQFF.

This clone has a single count. The gene calls are TRBV28 and TRBJ1-4; 7 nucleotides line up with TRBD1. Looked up from germline, CDR1 is MDHEN and CDR2 is SYDVKM. The length of the CDR3 is 15 residues. V lost 6 bases and J lost 5; bases outside the gene matches: 9. CDR3 sequence: CASRGWGQRNEKLFF. The CDR3 bases are TGTGCCAGCAGGGGGTGGGGACAGCGAAATGAAAAACTGTTTTTT.

V and J are TRBV12-3 or TRBV12-4 and TRBJ1-2; D remains unclear. V lost 3 bases to trimming and J lost 6 bases, with 8 bases between them. The CDR3 has 12 amino acids. Written as DNA, the CDR3 is TGTGCCAGCAGTTTGGCGGGGAATGGCTACACCTTC. Protein: CASSLAGNGYTF.

The genes are TRBV28 and TRBJ1-3, with 10 bases lining up with TRBD1. V gave up 5 bases and J gave up 2 bases; unmatched junction bases: 9. Germline values: CDR1 MDHEN, CDR2 SYDVKM. CDR3 length equals 17 residues. The CDR3 protein is CASSAPGTGAPGNTIYF. The CDR3 DNA sequence: TGTGCCAGCAGTGCTCCCGGGACAGGGGCCCCTGGAAACACCATATATTTT.

V usage is TRBV27 and J usage is TRBJ2-1, with D possibly matching TRBD1 (5 bases). CDR1 and CDR2 (germline): MNHEY, SMNVEV (reference sequence). Trimming removed 2 bases at V and 8 bases at J, with 7 bases between. The CDR3 has 12 amino acids. The CDR3 loop is CASSLRGHEQFF. In DNA form, the CDR3 reads TGTGCCAGCAGTTTAAGGGGTCATGAGCAGTTCTTC.

This clone has a single count. The chain employs TRBV14 and TRBJ2-7; D uncertain. CDR1 SGHDN and CDR2 FVKESK come from the germline V gene. The CDR3 totals 13 residues. The CDR3 region has the DNA TGTTCTCGGAGATCCAATTGCTTCTACGAGCAGTACTTC. It encodes CSRRSNCFYEQYF.

This clone has only one observation. The rearrangement uses TRBV4-2 and TRBJ2-1; 16 positions agree with TRBD2. V shed 8 bases and J 5 bases; nucleotides not matched to a gene: 12. Germline lookup yields CDR1 LGHNA and CDR2 YNFKEQ. This CDR3 spans 18 amino acids. CDR3 coding DNA: TGTGCCAGCGAAACCGGGACTAGCGGGGGGGGCGGCCACAATGAGCAGTTCTTC. Protein product: CASETGTSGGGGHNEQFF.

The rearrangement uses TRBV30 and TRBJ1-4; no firm D call. Between the trimmed V and J ends, which lost 2 bases and 8 bases, there was a span of 15 bases. This CDR3 is built from 14 residues. Germline V lookup: CDR1 GTSNPN, CDR2 SVGIG (reference sequence). This CDR3 reads CAWSRQRIGEKLFF. The CDR3 DNA is TGTGCCTGGAGTCGTCAGAGGATAGGAGAAAAACTGTTTTTT.

The chain combines TRBV4-1 with TRBJ2-4, with D possibly being TRBD1 (5 bases). The germline CDR1 and CDR2 sequences are MGHRA and YSYEKL. This CDR3 has 13 residues. The germline V and J ends were trimmed by 11 bases and 0 bases, with 11 bases remaining between them. CDR3 in amino acids: CAARTIAKNIQYF. CDR3 DNA sequence: TGCGCCGCCCGGACAATAGCCAAAAACATTCAGTACTTC.

Of note for this clone: A read error may produce the germline difference seen at one junction end. V gene TRBV7-9 combines with J gene TRBJ1-2; D possibly corresponds to TRBD1 (6 bases). This CDR3 contains 12 residues. The germline gives CDR1 SEHNR, CDR2 FQNEAQ (reference sequence). CDR3 DNA sequence: TGTGCCAGCAGCCCCTGGACAGCCTGGTGGTCCTTC. Encoded protein: CASSPWTAWWSF.

J is TRBJ2-1 and V is TRBV2; D perhaps matches TRBD2 (6 bases). The CDR3 is made up of 11 amino acids. Between the trimmed V and J ends, which lost 6 bases and 14 bases, there was a span of 14 bases. Germline V lookup: CDR1 SNHLY, CDR2 FYNNEI. The CDR3: CASSTRDSKFF. The DNA for the CDR3 is TGTGCCAGCAGCACCCGGGACTCGAAGTTCTTC.